This is a list of T cell receptor beta chains from one sample in a study of blood T cell repertoires in COVID-19. Using immunoSEQ multiplex PCR, the repertoire was profiled, and TCRdb retains in-frame clones only, with some absent. In the table there are 85,000 to 120,000 clones, more than 75% of which are singletons. Sample: peripheral blood. The receptor set was obtained from a man aged 55-75 years with active or convalescent COVID-19. CDR3s include the opening cysteine and the closing phenylalanine or tryptophan. D genes are given only for firm matches. Expanded clones are given a class, and other clones once, few, many or no size at all.

V gene	D gene	clone size	J gene	CDR3 DNA	CDR3 protein
TRBV7-6	TRBD2	few	TRBJ2-1	TGTGCCAGCAGCTTAGCGTCGGGAGGGAGTTCCTACAATGAGCAGTTCTTC	CASSLASGGSSYNEQFF
TRBV24-1	NA	once	TRBJ1-1	TGTGCCACCAGTGATCCCAAAAGAGCGGGGGCAGAAGCTTTCTTT	CATSDPKRAGAEAFF
TRBV2	NA	NA	TRBJ2-1	TGTGCCAGCAGTGTCGGAGCTAGGCTGGACAATGAGCAGTTCTTC	CASSVGARLDNEQFF
TRBV21-1	NA	NA	TRBJ1-2	TGTGCCAGCAGCAAAGTCGAAGGGGCACTGGACAGGGTGCGGTATGGCTACACCTTC	CASSKVEGALDRVRYGYTF
TRBV3-1/TRBV3-2	NA	NA	TRBJ1-2	TGTGCCAGCAGCCAAGGAAACTGGGGGCCTGGTGGCTACACCTTC	CASSQGNWGPGGYTF
TRBV5-6	TRBD1	NA	TRBJ1-1	TGTGCCAGCAGCCCGGATAGTCAGGGGGCGAACACTGAAGCTTTCTTT	CASSPDSQGANTEAFF
TRBV11-2	TRBD1	NA	TRBJ2-1	TGTGCCAGCAGCTTAGGCGGACAGGCCACTAATGAGCAGTTCTTC	CASSLGGQATNEQFF
TRBV28	TRBD1	NA	TRBJ2-7	TGTGCCAGCAGCCGACTGGCGGGGACAGGGGAGCGCGAGCAGTACTTC	CASSRLAGTGEREQYF
TRBV11-2	TRBD1	NA	TRBJ2-2	TGTGCCAGCAGCTTAAAATGGCAGGGGGCCACCGGGGAGCTGTTTTTT	CASSLKWQGATGELFF
TRBV2	NA	NA	TRBJ1-3	TGTGCCAGCAGCCGCCTGACAGGTGGCTACTTTAGCTCTGGAAACACCATATATTTT	CASSRLTGGYFSSGNTIYF
TRBV2	NA	NA	TRBJ1-4	TGTGCCAGCCGGGGGAACATTAATGAAAAACTGTTTTTT	CASRGNINEKLFF
TRBV30	NA	few	TRBJ1-1	TGTGCCTGGAGGTTGTTCGGGGGGCGCGGCACTGAAGCTTTCTTT	CAWRLFGGRGTEAFF
TRBV11-2	NA	NA	TRBJ1-2	TGTGCCAGCAGCTCTACAGGGAACTATGGCTACACCTTC	CASSSTGNYGYTF
TRBV15	TRBD1	NA	TRBJ2-1	TGTGCCACCAGCTCCCGACAGGGGGGGTCTGAGCAGTTCTTC	CATSSRQGGSEQFF
TRBV7-8	NA	NA	TRBJ2-2	TGTGCCAGCACCCTTTGGGGCGAATACACCGGGGAGCTGTTTTTT	CASTLWGEYTGELFF
TRBV18	NA	NA	TRBJ2-7	TGTGCCAGCTCACCACTCCAGGACTACGAGCAGTACTTC	CASSPLQDYEQYF
TRBV20-1	NA	NA	TRBJ1-2	TGCAGTGCTAGTAACTCTAGGGGCAGGGCTAACTATGGCTACACCTTC	CSASNSRGRANYGYTF